This record concerns one T cell receptor beta chain sequence. Its target is not known. Each TCR beta cDNA library carried unique molecular identifiers. Each sample of roughly 0.9 to 10 million input T cells yielded roughly 500,000 cDNA molecules, so each molecule approximated one T cell. TCRdb reanalysed the PCR reads using MiXCR and keeps one entry per CDR3 protein. Here the sample spans hundreds of thousands of distinct CDR3 sequences, roughly 40% being singletons. This record belongs to a study of post-analysis software for immune sequencing data. Study information: Some patients lacked subtype; others had relapsing-remitting, secondary progressive or progressive-relapsing disease.

Germline values: CDR1 MGHRA, CDR2 YSYEKL. Trimming shortened V by 3 bases and J by 4 bases, and 9 bases separated the two germline ends. The CDR3 is 13 amino acids. Study-level findings and limits: Same-batch preparations were strongly co-clustered by F measure. When compared against controls, multiple sclerosis patients showed significantly lower normalized Chao1 diversity. Patients used about 5 TRBV segments, including TRBV5-6, TRBV5-1 and TRBV20-1, more often than controls.

The rearrangement joins TRBV4-1 to TRBJ1-1, with D possibly being TRBD1 (5 bases). Sequenced material: blood. This TCR was sampled from a girl aged 5-17 years with multiple sclerosis. The CDR3 loop is CASSHVGGTEAFF. CDR3 in DNA: TGCGCCAGCAGCCATGTCGGGGGCACTGAAGCTTTCTTT.